These 14 T cell receptor beta chains were sequenced from one sample in a study of control samples from healthy donors and cancer patients. Profiling relied on immunoSEQ multiplex PCR, and the TCRdb table lists in-frame clones only, not all of them. The table includes roughly 100,000 clones, roughly 89% detected once. Specimen: PBMCs. These TCRs come from a man aged 55 to 69 with lung cancer.

This clone has a handful of counts. The V call is TRBV30, the J call TRBJ1-5, with D perhaps matching TRBD1 (5 bases). CDR1 and CDR2 (germline): GTSNPN, SVGIG (reference sequence). The CDR3 has 13 residues. Trimming removed 2 bases at V and 6 bases at J, with 11 bases between. The CDR3 region is CAWSTGVRQPQHF. CDR3 coding DNA: TGTGCCTGGAGTACGGGGGTACGTCAGCCCCAGCATTTT.

The chain combines TRBV15 with TRBJ1-6; D ambiguous. Germline V gene sequence: CDR1 LNHNV, CDR2 YYDKDF (reference sequence). This CDR3 has 16 amino acids. V was clipped by 5 bases and J by 0 bases, with 11 bases between them. CDR3 sequence: CATSSSRSSYNSPLHF. The CDR3 bases are TGTGCCACCAGCTCCTCGAGAAGCTCCTATAATTCACCCCTCCACTTT.

The chain's CDR3 is CASRSGLLNTEAFF. The CDR3, as DNA: TGTGCCAGCCGATCGGGTCTGTTAAACACTGAAGCTTTCTTT. The chain uses TRBV6-4 and TRBJ1-1, with D unresolved. V lost 8 bases to trimming and J lost 2 bases, with 15 bases between them. The V gene's germline CDR1 is MRHNA and CDR2 SNTAGT. The CDR3 extends over 14 amino acids.

V usage is TRBV5-4 and J usage is TRBJ1-2; no firm D call. The germline V and J ends were trimmed by 4 bases and 1 base, with 14 bases remaining between them. The CDR3 has 15 residues. CDR1 and CDR2 (germline): SGHNT, YYREEE (reference sequence). The CDR3 nucleotides are TGTGCCAGCAGCCCTTTCTATGACATTAACTATGGCTACACCTTC. It translates to CASSPFYDINYGYTF.

This clone was seen a single time. The rearrangement joins TRBV19 to TRBJ2-1; D gene uncertain. V was pared by 8 bases and J by 5 bases, with 10 bases between. Germline assignment: CDR1 LNHDA and CDR2 SQIVND (reference sequence). This CDR3 has 12 residues. CDR3: CASASRNNEQFF. CDR3 DNA: TGTGCCAGTGCGTCCAGAAACAATGAGCAGTTCTTC.

This clone has a handful of counts. The genes are TRBV20-1 and TRBJ1-3, with TRBD1 identical over 9 bases. CDR1 is DFQATT and CDR2 is SNEGSKA in the germline V gene (reference sequence). V lost 3 bases to trimming and J lost 8 bases; unmatched junction nucleotides: 11. CDR3 length: 15 amino acids. CDR3 protein: CSASPGTGRGHTIYF. CDR3 DNA sequence: TGCAGTGCTAGTCCCGGGACAGGGAGGGGACACACCATATATTTT.

The V call is TRBV12-3 or TRBV12-4, the J call TRBJ2-4; 9 bases are a match to TRBD1. The junction had 5 bases not matched to a gene; V was cut back by 6 bases and J by 8 bases. The CDR3 sequence is 13 residues long. In nucleotides, the CDR3 is TGTGCCAGCAGCCGGGACAGGGCGGACATTCAGTACTTC. Amino acid sequence: CASSRDRADIQYF.

This clone came up once. The rearrangement links TRBV19 to TRBJ1-1; D is perhaps TRBD1 (5 bases). V lost 7 bases, J lost 3 bases, and 12 bases lay in between. CDR1 is LNHDA and CDR2 is SQIVND in the germline V gene (reference sequence). The CDR3 consists of 13 residues. The CDR3 bases are TGTGCCAGTATTCGATGGGGCGACACTGAAGCTTTCTTT. It codes for CASIRWGDTEAFF.

The rearrangement links TRBV7-9 to TRBJ1-5; tentatively, D is TRBD1 (6 bases). Trimming cost V 6 bases and J 7 bases, with 16 bases left between them. In germline, CDR1 is SEHNR, CDR2 FQNEAQ (reference sequence). The CDR3 is made up of 14 amino acids. The CDR3 spells CASSIGHGQQPQHF. CDR3 coding DNA: TGTGCCAGCAGTATTGGACACGGACAGCAGCCCCAGCATTTT.

V is TRBV3-1 (or the pseudogene TRBV3-2) and J is TRBJ1-1, with D perhaps matching TRBD1 (5 bases). V gave up 2 bases and J gave up 3 bases, with 7 bases separating them. CDR1 LGHDT and CDR2 YNNKEL come from the germline V gene (reference sequence). The CDR3 consists of 13 residues. The CDR3 sequence is CASSQRGDTEAFF. The CDR3 DNA is TGTGCCAGCAGCCAAAGGGGTGACACTGAAGCTTTCTTT.

The chain uses TRBV29-1 and TRBJ1-2; 9 nucleotides line up with TRBD1. The CDR3 loop spans 14 amino acids. After removal of 6 bases from V and 4 bases from J, the junction contained 9 bases not matched to a gene. Germline-derived CDR1 and CDR2 are SQVTM and ANQGSEA. CDR3 sequence (DNA): TGCAGCGTGGTAGGACAGGGGATCGGCTATGGCTACACCTTC. Translation: CSVVGQGIGYGYTF. The full variable domain, in which reference TRBV29-1 and TRBJ1-2 provide the parts outside the CDR3, is SAVISQKPSRDICQRGTSLTIQCQVDSQVTMMFWYRQQPGQSLTLIATANQGSEATYESGFVIDKFPISRPNLTFSTLTVSNMSPEDSSIYLCSVVGQGIGYGYTFGSGTRLTVV.

CDR3 protein: CASSLDLGTYNEQFF. CDR3 nucleotides: TGTGCCAGCAGCTTGGACCTCGGGACCTACAATGAGCAGTTCTTC. The rearrangement links TRBV5-4 to TRBJ2-1, with a weak D call TRBD2 (5 bases). CDR1 SGHNT and CDR2 YYREEE come from the germline V gene (reference sequence). The CDR3 has 15 amino acids. The V end lost 0 bases, the J end lost 2 bases, and 9 bases lay between the germline ends.

The CDR3 DNA sequence: TGTGCCATCAGTGATACAGGGGGAAGTCAGCCCCAGCATTTT. Amino acid sequence: CAISDTGGSQPQHF. The V call is TRBV10-3, the J call TRBJ1-5; TRBD1 agrees at 8 bases. Germline CDR1 ENHRY, CDR2 SYGVKD. Losses at the gene ends were 3 bases for V and 6 bases for J; bases not matched to a gene: 4. The CDR3 contains 14 residues.

The CDR3 is CASKVGVPYNSPLHF. The CDR3 DNA reads as TGTGCCAGCAAGGTCGGGGTACCCTATAATTCACCCCTCCACTTT. V and J are TRBV6-5 and TRBJ1-6; D is ambiguous. This CDR3 is built from 15 residues. The ends were cut back, 7 bases at V and 2 bases at J, with 12 bases in the middle. CDR1 and CDR2 from the germline V gene are MNHEY and SVGAGI.